Below, 20 T cell receptor beta chains from the same sample are listed, as sequenced in a study of siplizumab effects on memory and regulatory T cells (dated by TCRdb to the late 2010s). Library prep was done by the immunoSEQ multiplex PCR assay. The table comes from immuneACCESS by way of TCRdb, which keeps in-frame sequences with V and J called. Part of the clones is missing from these tables; in studies checked, under half for an unresolved V gene and the rest for unknown reasons. The sample contains about 82,000 clones, approximately 90% of them found a single time. The ten largest clones add up to roughly 1.4% of the sample. Sequenced input: Tregs sorted from blood. Receptors originate from a human donor in good health.

The chain carries TRBV5-6 and TRBJ2-3; TRBD2 matches 7 bases. CDR1 and CDR2 from the germline V gene are SGHDT and YYEEEE. The CDR3 runs to 16 residues. J gave up 2 bases and V 4 bases, and 10 bases lay outside the gene matches. The CDR3 protein is CASSRRDYQLTDTQYF. The CDR3 DNA follows: TGTGCCAGCAGCCGACGGGACTACCAGCTCACAGATACGCAGTATTTT.

V is TRBV5-1 and J is TRBJ1-1, with TRBD1 matching 7 bases. V trimming: 3 bases; J trimming: 4 bases; junction bases outside the gene matches: 6. The CDR3 has 14 amino acids. Germline V gene data show CDR1 as SGHRS and CDR2 as YFSETQ. The CDR3 DNA follows: TGCGCCAGCAGCTCGACAGGGTGGGGCACTGAAGCTTTCTTT. It translates to CASSSTGWGTEAFF.

V and J are TRBV6-6 and TRBJ1-2, with 10 bases aligning to TRBD1. Germline V gene lookup returns CDR1 MNHNY and CDR2 SVGAGI (reference sequence). The CDR3 totals 13 residues. The ends lost 6 bases at V and 8 bases at J; junction bases unmatched: 6. CDR3 in amino acids: CASSRQGARGYTF. The CDR3 coding sequence is TGTGCCAGCAGCAGACAGGGGGCGCGAGGCTACACCTTC.

The chain links TRBV5-4 to TRBJ2-2; 9 nucleotides agree with TRBD1. Germline-derived CDR1 and CDR2 are SGHNT and YYREEE (reference sequence). V shed 4 bases, J shed 7 bases, and the junction held 8 bases outside the gene matches. The CDR3 is 15 residues long. Here the CDR3 reads CASSQGQGEGGELFF. In nucleotides, the CDR3 is TGTGCCAGCAGCCAGGGACAGGGCGAGGGCGGGGAGCTGTTTTTT.

In nucleotides, the CDR3 is TGCGCCAGCAGCTTGGTGTGGGGGGAGAACTATGGCTACACCTTC. Translating it yields CASSLVWGENYGYTF. The gene calls are TRBV5-1 and TRBJ1-2; D perhaps matches TRBD1 (5 bases). Trimming pared 0 bases from V and 2 bases from J, leaving 11 bases between. From germline, CDR1 is SGHRS and CDR2 YFSETQ. The CDR3 length is 15 residues.

J is TRBJ2-7 and V is TRBV9; either TRBD1 or TRBD2 may supply D (5 bases each). Trimming took 0 bases from V and 5 from J, leaving 15 bases between them. The CDR3 runs to 15 residues. Germline assignment: CDR1 SGDLS and CDR2 YYNGEE. CDR3 sequence (DNA): TGTGCCAGCAGCGTAGTAGGGACGGGAACCAACGAGCAGTACTTC. It specifies CASSVVGTGTNEQYF. The entire variable domain, with the rest obtained from reference TRBV9 and TRBJ2-7, is as follows: DSGVTQTPKHLITATGQRVTLRCSPRSGDLSVYWYQQSLDQGLQFLIQYYNGEERAKGNILERFSAQQFPDLHSELNLSSLELGDSALYFCASSVVGTGTNEQYFGPGTRLTVT.

This chain uses TRBV9 with TRBJ1-6, with no clear D. Germline assignment: CDR1 SGDLS and CDR2 YYNGEE. CDR3 size: 13 residues. The V end was cut by 0 bases, the J end by 7 bases, with 5 bases between. In nucleotides, the CDR3 is TGTGCCAGCAGCGTAGTGGACAATTCACCCCTCCACTTT. Protein product: CASSVVDNSPLHF.

The V and J genes are TRBV18 and TRBJ2-1, with TRBD2 matching 10 bases. Germline V CDR1 and CDR2: KGHSH, LQKENI. Germline trimming cut 2 bases from V and 5 bases from J; bases unmatched to any gene: 6. CDR3 length equals 16 residues. CDR3 nucleotides: TGTGCCAGCTCACCATCCGGGACTAGCGTAAACAATGAGCAGTTCTTC. Translated, it gives CASSPSGTSVNNEQFF.

The chain joins TRBV10-3 to TRBJ2-5, with a possible D match to TRBD2 (6 bases). The CDR3 has 14 residues. V was cut by 3 bases and J by 5 bases, with 13 bases left in between. Germline V gene lookup returns CDR1 ENHRY and CDR2 SYGVKD. In nucleotides, the CDR3 is TGTGCCATCAGTGAATTCGGAGGGAGGGAGACCCAGTACTTC. Protein product: CAISEFGGRETQYF.

This rearrangement joins TRBV5-1 to TRBJ2-7; 11 nucleotides line up with TRBD1. Per the germline V gene, CDR1 is SGHRS and CDR2 is YFSETQ. The V and J ends lost 4 bases and 5 bases, in that order; junction bases with no gene match: 5. The length of the CDR3 is 14 residues. As DNA, the CDR3 is TGCGCCAGCAGCCTCGGACAGGGGGCGGACGAGCAGTACTTC. It translates to CASSLGQGADEQYF.

In this sample, this clone turned up a few times. The chain links TRBV29-1 to TRBJ1-1; the D is unclear. Germline V lookup: CDR1 SQVTM, CDR2 ANQGSEA. The CDR3 length is 11 residues. Trimming cost V 3 bases and J 1 base, with 3 bases left between them. CDR3 DNA: TGCAGCGTTGACAAGAACACTGAAGCTTTCTTT. This encodes CSVDKNTEAFF.

The chain couples TRBV7-9 to TRBJ2-3; D is unresolved. Trimming cost V 2 bases and J 3 bases, with 3 bases left between them. Germline assignment: CDR1 SEHNR and CDR2 FQNEAQ (reference sequence). The CDR3 covers 12 residues. CDR3: CASSLITDTQYF. The DNA for the CDR3 is TGTGCCAGCAGCTTAATAACAGATACGCAGTATTTT.

The rearrangement uses TRBV7-3 and TRBJ2-5, with 8 bases aligning to TRBD2. The CDR3 is made up of 15 amino acids. Trimming took 4 bases from V and 5 from J; bases not matched to a gene: 9. Germline V gives CDR1 SGHTA, CDR2 FQGTGA. The CDR3 sequence is CASSSGGANSETQYF. CDR3 nucleotides: TGTGCCAGCAGCTCCGGGGGGGCCAACTCGGAGACCCAGTACTTC.

V usage is TRBV6-5 and J usage is TRBJ1-5; TRBD1 matches 9 bases. Germline assignment: CDR1 MNHEY and CDR2 SVGAGI. The CDR3 runs 15 residues. Trimming at V came to 6 bases and at J to 4 bases, leaving 7 bases not matched to a gene. CDR3 loop: CASRGGTGRNQPQHF. In nucleotides, the CDR3 is TGTGCCAGCAGAGGAGGGACAGGGCGGAATCAGCCCCAGCATTTT.

The rearrangement uses TRBV5-6 and TRBJ2-3, with a tentative D call TRBD2 (6 bases). This CDR3 has 16 residues. Trimming shortened V by 6 bases and J by 0 bases, and 17 bases separated the two germline ends. Germline V gives CDR1 SGHDT, CDR2 YYEEEE. CDR3 nucleotide sequence: TGTGCCAGCACCTACAGGAGGGGCGGGAGCACAGATACGCAGTATTTT. Its translation is CASTYRRGGSTDTQYF.

The genes are TRBV18 and TRBJ1-5; D remains ambiguous. The V end was cut by 5 bases, the J end by 3 bases, with 26 bases between. The CDR3 extends over 19 amino acids. The V gene's germline CDR1 is KGHSH and CDR2 LQKENI. The CDR3 sequence: CASSARTGWTVDSNQPQHF. CDR3 DNA sequence: TGTGCCAGCTCAGCCAGGACTGGCTGGACCGTCGACTCCAATCAGCCCCAGCATTTT.

CDR3 nucleotide sequence: TGTGCCAGCAGCTTATGGCTCAATCAGCCCCAGCATTTT. Its translation: CASSLWLNQPQHF. V gene TRBV11-2 combines with J gene TRBJ1-5; D remains unclear. CDR3 length equals 13 residues. Between the trimmed V and J ends, which lost 2 bases and 3 bases, there was a span of 5 bases. The germline CDR1 and CDR2 sequences are SGHAT and FQNNGV. The full variable domain, with the rest looked up from reference TRBV11-2 and TRBJ1-5, is EAGVAQSPRYKIIEKRQSVAFWCNPISGHATLYWYQQILGQGPKLLIQFQNNGVVDDSQLPKDRFSAERLKGVDSTLKIQPAKLEDSAVYLCASSLWLNQPQHFGDGTRLSIL.

The chain employs TRBV7-9 and TRBJ2-3; D not resolved. The CDR3 has 15 amino acids. V shed 5 bases and J shed 1 base, with 13 bases lying between them. Per the germline V gene, CDR1 is SEHNR and CDR2 is FQNEAQ (reference sequence). The CDR3 loop is CASSVYQSGTDTQYF. The CDR3, as DNA: TGTGCCAGCAGCGTCTACCAGAGTGGCACAGATACGCAGTATTTT.

The rearrangement uses TRBV30 and TRBJ2-7; D is uncertain. CDR3 length: 13 residues. Germline assignment: CDR1 GTSNPN and CDR2 SVGIG (reference sequence). V shed 6 bases and J shed 7 bases, with 19 bases lying between them. The CDR3 sequence is CACQIRNRVEQYF. CDR3 sequence (DNA): TGTGCCTGCCAAATCCGAAATAGGGTTGAGCAGTACTTC.

This clone was counted a single time. The gene calls are TRBV9 and TRBJ2-1; D gene uncertain. V was clipped by 4 bases and J by 9 bases, with 17 bases between them. The V gene's germline CDR1 is SGDLS and CDR2 YYNGEE. The CDR3 spans 14 residues. CDR3 region: CASSPPALPIEQFF. As DNA, the CDR3 is TGTGCCAGCAGCCCCCCGGCCCTCCCCATTGAGCAGTTCTTC.